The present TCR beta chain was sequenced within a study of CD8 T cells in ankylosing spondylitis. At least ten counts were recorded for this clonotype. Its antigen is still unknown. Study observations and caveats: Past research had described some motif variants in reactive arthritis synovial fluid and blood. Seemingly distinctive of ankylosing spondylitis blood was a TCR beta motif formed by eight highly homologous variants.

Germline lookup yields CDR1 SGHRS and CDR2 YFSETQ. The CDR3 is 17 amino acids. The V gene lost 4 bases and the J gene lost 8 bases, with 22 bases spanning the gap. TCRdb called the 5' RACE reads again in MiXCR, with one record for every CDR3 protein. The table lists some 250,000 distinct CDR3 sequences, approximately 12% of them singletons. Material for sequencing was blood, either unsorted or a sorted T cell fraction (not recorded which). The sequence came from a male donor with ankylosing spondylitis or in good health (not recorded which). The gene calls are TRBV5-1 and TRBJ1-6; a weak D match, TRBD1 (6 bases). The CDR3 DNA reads TGCGCCAGCAGCCTAACGACAGGTCACGGAGGGGATTCACCCCTCCACTTT. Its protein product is CASSLTTGHGGDSPLHF.